A selection of T cell receptor beta chains follows, all from one sample in a study of T cell repertoires in cytomegalovirus infection. TCRdb re-analysed the reads in MiXCR, keeping a single row per CDR3 protein. The data hold about 52,000 distinct CDR3 sequences, with 20% observed a single time. No antigen is known for these receptors. Sequences were derived from CD8+ T cells from cultured PBMCs, sampled from culture after CMV antigen stimulation. The receptors here all came from a human donor in good health (CMV status not recorded). Some clones in this sample may be carry-over from other donors' samples. Both conserved end residues are trimmed from each CDR3.

j_call v_call cdr3_aa
TRBJ1-2 TRBV18 ASSPPTESYGYT
TRBJ2-1 TRBV7-9 ASSPGHPTYNEQF
TRBJ1-2 TRBV12-3/TRBV12-4 ASSLGPRASYGYT
TRBJ2-1 TRBV7-8 ASSSLYNEQF
TRBJ2-6 TRBV7-6 ASSMYGVTGGVSGANVLT
TRBJ2-7 TRBV7-2 ASSPPRSTYEQY
TRBJ2-1 TRBV27 ASSFGGNGEQF
TRBJ1-1 TRBV27 ASSSLRGLMGTEAF
TRBJ1-4 TRBV12-3/TRBV12-4 ASSYENRVGEKLF
TRBJ1-6 TRBV7-2 ASSLNRILSSYNSPLH
TRBJ2-6 TRBV4-1 ASSLGQAGSGANVLT
TRBJ2-3 TRBV4-3 ASSQVLESRSDTQY
TRBJ2-3 TRBV2 ASSETVGLGSDTQY
TRBJ1-2 TRBV25-1 ASSEGANYGYT
TRBJ1-2 TRBV13 ASSLVSGTDYGYT
TRBJ2-7 TRBV7-8 ASSQGSLLYEQY
TRBJ1-2 TRBV10-3 AISEPPTNGYT
TRBJ1-1 TRBV11-2 ASSLDPGRSEAF
TRBJ1-5 TRBV6-2/TRBV6-3 ASSLQASRFNQPQH
TRBJ1-1 TRBV11-2 ASSLGGVDAF
TRBJ1-4 TRBV7-6 ASSPTGDVAPFNEKLF
TRBJ1-1 TRBV24-1 ATSGKGTDTEAF
TRBJ1-1 TRBV6-1 ASSLRGVTEAF
TRBJ2-7 TRBV20-1 SARNNEQY
TRBJ2-7 TRBV12-5 ASGQSGSYEQY
TRBJ1-1 TRBV9 ASSPLQGKNTETF
TRBJ1-3 TRBV29-1 SVMDSGNTIY
TRBJ2-7 TRBV20-1 SVKRGLAGRPYEQY
TRBJ1-2 TRBV4-3 ASSQDQGLDDGYT
TRBJ2-3 TRBV6-1 ASSEASGGSTDTQY
TRBJ1-6 TRBV6-6 ASSYSSGTGGFGKNSPLH
TRBJ2-4 TRBV7-2 ASSQSPGDIQY
TRBJ2-7 TRBV6-6 ASISGRTYEQY
TRBJ2-2 TRBV10-3 AIPGTVSGELF
TRBJ2-5 TRBV7-8 ASSPRGTGMETQY
TRBJ2-5 TRBV2 ATYVLKTLQETQY
TRBJ2-1 TRBV7-6 ASSLGPALPYNEQF
TRBJ2-7 TRBV7-2 ASSLRLGFRQEQY
TRBJ2-7 TRBV7-8 ASSLARTASYEQY
TRBJ2-3 TRBV7-8 ASSLERYSDTQY